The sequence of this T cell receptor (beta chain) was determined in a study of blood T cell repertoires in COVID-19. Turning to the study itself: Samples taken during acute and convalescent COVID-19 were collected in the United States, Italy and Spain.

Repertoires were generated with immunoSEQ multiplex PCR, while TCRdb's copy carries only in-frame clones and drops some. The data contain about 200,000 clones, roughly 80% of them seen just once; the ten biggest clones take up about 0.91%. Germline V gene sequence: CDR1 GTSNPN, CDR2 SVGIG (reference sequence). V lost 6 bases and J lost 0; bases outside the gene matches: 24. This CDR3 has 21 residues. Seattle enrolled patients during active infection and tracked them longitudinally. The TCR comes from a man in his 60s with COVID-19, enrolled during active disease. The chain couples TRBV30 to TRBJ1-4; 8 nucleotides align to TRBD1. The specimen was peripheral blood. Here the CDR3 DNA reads TGTGCCTGCCGGACAGGGAACGGAGGGTCCAGACCAAGGGCAACTAATGAAAAACTGTTTTTT. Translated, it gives CACRTGNGGSRPRATNEKLFF.